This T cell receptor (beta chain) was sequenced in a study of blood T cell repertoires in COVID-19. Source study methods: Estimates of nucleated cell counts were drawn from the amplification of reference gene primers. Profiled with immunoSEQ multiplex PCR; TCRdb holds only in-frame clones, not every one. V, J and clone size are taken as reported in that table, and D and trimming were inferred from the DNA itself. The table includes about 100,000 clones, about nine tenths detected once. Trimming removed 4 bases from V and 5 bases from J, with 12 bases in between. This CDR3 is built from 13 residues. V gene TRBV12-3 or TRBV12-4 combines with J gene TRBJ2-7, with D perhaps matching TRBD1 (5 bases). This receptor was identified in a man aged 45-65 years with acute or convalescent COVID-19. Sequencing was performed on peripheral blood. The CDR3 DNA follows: TGTGCCAGCAGTTATAGACAGAACGACGAGCAGTACTTC. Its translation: CASSYRQNDEQYF.